A selection of T cell receptor beta chains follows, all from one sample in a study of blood T cell repertoires in COVID-19. The repertoire was sequenced with immunoSEQ multiplex PCR; TCRdb's copy has only in-frame clones and lacks some. The table includes under 250,000 clones, around 80% detected once. Sequenced sample: peripheral blood. The origin of the receptors is a human donor in a cohort sampled during active COVID-19. The CDR3 runs from the conserved cysteine through the conserved F or W. D genes are given only for firm matches. Not every row has a clone size; where given, it reads once, few, many or a size class.

TRBJ1-5 - TRBV6-5 - TGTGCCAGCAGTCGACCGACAGTTTCCAATCAGCCCCAGCATTTT CASSRPTVSNQPQHF
TRBJ1-2 TRBD1 TRBV28 - TGTGCCAGCAGTTATGACAGGGGGCTGGCAGGCTACACCTTC CASSYDRGLAGYTF
TRBJ2-7 - TRBV30 - TGTGCGCTGGAGACCCTTATCTACGAGCAGTACTTC CALETLIYEQYF
TRBJ2-7 - TRBV5-1 - TGCGCCAGCAGCTCCCCAACGGGTTACGAGCAGTACTTC CASSSPTGYEQYF
TRBJ2-7 TRBD1 TRBV11-2 - TGTGCCAGCAGCTTCACCGTAGGACAGGGGGACGAGCAGTACTTC CASSFTVGQGDEQYF
TRBJ1-2 TRBD1 TRBV7-8 - TGTGCCAGCAGCCAAGACAGGGGGCCCTTCTACACCTTC CASSQDRGPFYTF
TRBJ1-5 - TRBV4-1 once TGCGCCAGCAGCCATCACACAGGTAACAATCAGCCCCAGCATTTT CASSHHTGNNQPQHF
TRBJ2-5 - TRBV7-9 once TGTGCCAGCAGCTCCCCCGGGGGAGAAGAAGAGACCCAGTACTTC CASSSPGGEEETQYF
TRBJ2-5 - TRBV19 - TGTGCCAGGCCCCGGGGAGCCCAAGAGACCCAGTACTTC CARPRGAQETQYF
TRBJ2-1 TRBD2 TRBV5-4 - TGTGCCAGCAGCGCCCGGACTAGTGGAAACAATGAGCAGTTCTTC CASSARTSGNNEQFF
TRBJ2-7 TRBD2 TRBV2 - TGTGCCAGCAGTGAAGACGGCGGGAGGGCCTTATACGAGCAGTACTTC CASSEDGGRALYEQYF
TRBJ2-7 TRBD2 TRBV5-1 once TGCGCCAGCAGCTTCCGACGGGAGGCCGCCTACGAGCAGTACTTC CASSFRREAAYEQYF
TRBJ2-1 - TRBV19 - TGTGCCAGTAGTAGGTTCGGGAGAGACAATGAGCAGTTCTTC CASSRFGRDNEQFF
TRBJ1-2 TRBD1 TRBV6-5 - TGTGCCAGCAGTAAGGACAGGGATGGCTATGGCTACACCTTC CASSKDRDGYGYTF
TRBJ2-7 TRBD2 TRBV20-1 - TGCAGTGCTAGTGGGGCGGGAGCCTCCTACGAGCAGTACTTC CSASGAGASYEQYF
TRBJ2-3 TRBD2 TRBV19 - TGTGCCAGTAGTCTTAGGACTAGCGGGAGGCAGGAACAGAGCACAGATACGCAGTATTTT CASSLRTSGRQEQSTDTQYF
TRBJ2-5 TRBD1 TRBV3-1/TRBV3-2 - TGTGCCAGCAGCGTTGCGGGGACAGGGCGCAAGACCCAGTACTTC CASSVAGTGRKTQYF
TRBJ2-3 TRBD1 TRBV28 - TGTGCCAGCAGTTTAACAGGGGCCACAGATACGCAGTATTTT CASSLTGATDTQYF
TRBJ2-7 TRBD2 TRBV10-2 - TGCGCCAGTGGTGGGGGAATTAGCGGGTATTCCTACGAGCAGTACTTC CASGGGISGYSYEQYF
TRBJ2-2 TRBD1 TRBV11-3 - TGTGCCAGCAGCGCTGGACAGGGAGGCACCGGGGAGCTGTTTTTT CASSAGQGGTGELFF
TRBJ2-7 TRBD2 TRBV28 - TGTGCCAGCAGCTCCCTGGGAGGGTTCAACGAGCAGTACTTC CASSSLGGFNEQYF
TRBJ1-4 - TRBV4-2 - TGTGCCAGCAGCCACGATACGGAGGGTAACGAAAAACTGTTTTTT CASSHDTEGNEKLFF
TRBJ1-2 - TRBV5-1 few TGCGCCAGCAGCTTTACCGACGGGAGCTATGGCTACACCTTC CASSFTDGSYGYTF
TRBJ2-5 TRBD2 TRBV12-5 many TGTGCTAGTGCCGCGGGGGGAGGGGTGAAAGAGACCCAGTACTTC CASAAGGGVKETQYF
TRBJ2-1 - TRBV28 - TGTGCCAGCAGGGGACGACTAGTAAGGTATGAGCAGTTCTTC CASRGRLVRYEQFF
TRBJ2-1 TRBD1 TRBV11-2 - TGTGCCAGCAGCTTGGGGACAGGCCCCTACAATGAGCAGTTCTTC CASSLGTGPYNEQFF
TRBJ2-1 - TRBV7-9 - TGTGCCAGCAGCCCGCCAGCTAGCTCCTACAATGAGCAGTTCTTC CASSPPASSYNEQFF
TRBJ1-1 - TRBV10-2 once TGCGCCAGCGCGTATCTTTCGGGGGAAGCTTTCTTT CASAYLSGEAFF
TRBJ2-7 TRBD2 TRBV24-1 once TGTGCCACCAGTGATGCCAGGGGACTAGCGGGAGTGTACGAGCAGTACTTC CATSDARGLAGVYEQYF
TRBJ1-6 TRBD1 TRBV11-2 - TGTGCCAGCAGCTTACGCGGGACAGCCAGCTCCTATAATTCACCCCTCCACTTT CASSLRGTASSYNSPLHF
TRBJ2-6 - TRBV18 - TGTGCCAGCTCACCATTAAGAGGGCCTGGGGCCAACGTCCTGACTTTC CASSPLRGPGANVLTF
TRBJ2-7 TRBD1 TRBV7-2 - TGTGCCAGCAGCGCGGACAGGGGGTACGTGGAGCAGTACTTC CASSADRGYVEQYF
TRBJ2-4 TRBD1 TRBV28 - TGTGCCAGCAGTTTATGGGGACAGGGGTCCAATTTGGGCATTCAGTACTTC CASSLWGQGSNLGIQYF
TRBJ2-3 - TRBV7-2 - TGTGCCAGCAGCTTAGCGGCGGGGATAAGCACAGATACGCAGTATTTT CASSLAAGISTDTQYF
TRBJ2-7 TRBD1 TRBV19 - TGTGCCAGTAGTGTATCTTCAGGGGGCGCGGTATACGAGCAGTACTTC CASSVSSGGAVYEQYF
TRBJ2-2 - TRBV18 - TGTGCCAGCTCACCCTTGACTGGGTCCACCGGGGAGCTGTTTTTT CASSPLTGSTGELFF
TRBJ2-4 - TRBV28 - TGTGCCAGCAGTCATTCACCCAAGGGGAACATTCAGTACTTC CASSHSPKGNIQYF
TRBJ1-1 - TRBV7-9 - TGTGCCAGCAGCTCACTTAAACCGTACGGGGGTAATTTGAAAGCTTTCTTT CASSSLKPYGGNLKAFF
TRBJ2-6 TRBD1 TRBV5-1 - TGCGCCAGCAGCTTACAGACAGGGCCTGGGGCCAACGTCCTGACTTTC CASSLQTGPGANVLTF
TRBJ2-1 - TRBV19 - TGTGCCAGTAGTATAGGACAGCGTACGCACAATGAGCAGTTCTTC CASSIGQRTHNEQFF
TRBJ1-1 - TRBV20-1 few TGCAGTACTCCGTCGGCTTTCTTT CSTPSAFF
TRBJ2-7 TRBD2 TRBV19 - TGTGCCAGTAGTATGACCAGCGGGGCCCTGCAATCCTACGAGCAGTACTTC CASSMTSGALQSYEQYF
TRBJ2-1 TRBD1 TRBV15 - TGTGCCACCAGTAAGATAGGGGGCGGCGTTGAGCAGTTCTTC CATSKIGGGVEQFF
TRBJ2-7 - TRBV2 - TGTGCCAGCAGTGAATGGTACAAGACCTACGAGCAGTACTTC CASSEWYKTYEQYF
TRBJ2-3 - TRBV6-6 - TGTGCCAGCAGCCCCGCCCCCAGCGCAGATACGCAGTATTTT CASSPAPSADTQYF
TRBJ1-1 - TRBV5-1 - TGCGCCAGTCGCCGGGACAACACTTTGAGCACTGAAGCTTTCTTT CASRRDNTLSTEAFF
TRBJ2-7 TRBD1 TRBV7-9 - TGTGCCAGCAGCTTACCAACGACAGGGAACGAGCAGTACTTC CASSLPTTGNEQYF
TRBJ2-7 TRBD1 TRBV6-6 - TGTGCCAGCAGCGATCCGACAGGGATCTACGAGCAGTACTTC CASSDPTGIYEQYF
TRBJ2-1 - TRBV9 once TGTGCCAGCAGCGGGGGACTCCGGCGTTACAATGAGCAGTTCTTC CASSGGLRRYNEQFF
TRBJ2-1 TRBD2 TRBV11-3 - TGTGCCAGCAGCCCGGGACTAGATAGAGGGGATGAGCAGTTCTTC CASSPGLDRGDEQFF
TRBJ2-1 - TRBV3-1/TRBV3-2 - TGTGCCAGCAGCCAAGGGCCCGAGGACAGCTTCTTC CASSQGPEDSFF
TRBJ2-1 TRBD2 TRBV15 - TGTGCCACCAGCAGAGCTATTAGCGGGAGTCAGTTCTTC CATSRAISGSQFF
TRBJ2-1 TRBD1 TRBV7-9 - TGTGCCAGCAGCGTACACAGGGGTCACTACAATGAGCAGTTCTTC CASSVHRGHYNEQFF
TRBJ2-1 - TRBV11-1 - TGTGCCAGCAGCCTCAGGCCCTACAATGAGCAGTTCTTC CASSLRPYNEQFF
TRBJ1-6 - TRBV12-3/TRBV12-4 - TGTGCCAGCAGTTATGAGAATTCACCCCTCCACTTT CASSYENSPLHF
TRBJ2-7 TRBD1 TRBV4-2 - TGTGCCAGCAGCCCGACAGGGGGCGCGTACGAGCAGTACTTC CASSPTGGAYEQYF
TRBJ2-7 - TRBV4-1 - TGCGCCAGCAGCCAAGATGTGGGCAGGGACTACGAGCAGTACTTC CASSQDVGRDYEQYF
TRBJ2-2 TRBD1 TRBV5-1 - TGCGCCAGCAGCTTGGGTGGACAGGGGTCTGGACTGTTTTTT CASSLGGQGSGLFF
TRBJ1-5 TRBD1 TRBV28 - TGTGCCAGCAGTAACCGGGACAGTGGCAATCAGCCCCAGCATTTT CASSNRDSGNQPQHF
TRBJ2-7 - TRBV5-1 - TGCGCCAGCAGCCATGACAGCTCCTACGAGCAGTACTTC CASSHDSSYEQYF